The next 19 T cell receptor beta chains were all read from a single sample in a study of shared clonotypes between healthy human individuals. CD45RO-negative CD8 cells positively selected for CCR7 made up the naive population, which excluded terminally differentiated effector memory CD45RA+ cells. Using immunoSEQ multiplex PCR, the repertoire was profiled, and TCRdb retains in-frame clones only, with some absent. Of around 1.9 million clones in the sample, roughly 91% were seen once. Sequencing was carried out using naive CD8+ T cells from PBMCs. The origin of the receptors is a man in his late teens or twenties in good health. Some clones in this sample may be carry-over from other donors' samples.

The DNA of the CDR3 is TGTGCCAGTAGTTCCCCTACGCGACTGCTTGAAGCTTTCTTT. This sequence encodes CASSSPTRLLEAFF. The chain joins TRBV19 to TRBJ1-1; D is unresolved. CDR3 length equals 14 residues. Between the trimmed V and J ends, which lost 5 bases and 7 bases, there was a span of 17 bases. CDR1 is LNHDA and CDR2 is SQIVND in the germline V gene (reference sequence).

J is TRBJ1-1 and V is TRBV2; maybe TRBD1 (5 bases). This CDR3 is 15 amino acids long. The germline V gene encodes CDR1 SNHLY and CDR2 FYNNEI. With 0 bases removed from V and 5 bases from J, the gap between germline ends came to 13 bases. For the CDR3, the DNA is TGTGCCAGCAGTGAAGCGCGGGAGAGGGGAACTGAAGCTTTCTTT. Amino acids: CASSEARERGTEAFF. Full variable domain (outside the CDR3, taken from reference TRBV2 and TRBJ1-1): EPEVTQTPSHQVTQMGQEVILRCVPISNHLYFYWYRQILGQKVEFLVSFYNNEISEKSEIFDDQFSVERPDGSNFTLKIRSTKLEDSAMYFCASSEARERGTEAFFGQGTRLTVV.

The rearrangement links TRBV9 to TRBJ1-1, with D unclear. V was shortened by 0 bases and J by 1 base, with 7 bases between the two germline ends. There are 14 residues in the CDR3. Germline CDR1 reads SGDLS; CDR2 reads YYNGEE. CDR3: CASSVARQNTEAFF. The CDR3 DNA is TGTGCCAGCAGCGTAGCTAGGCAGAACACTGAAGCTTTCTTT.

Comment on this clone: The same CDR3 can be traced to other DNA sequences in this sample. The CDR3 nucleotides read TGTGCCAGCAGCTCGGGGAACACTGAAGCTTTCTTT. This codes for CASSSGNTEAFF. The chain is built from TRBV5-4 and TRBJ1-1; D is uncertain. In germline, CDR1 is SGHNT, CDR2 YYREEE (reference sequence). Trimming took 3 bases from V and 1 from J, leaving 4 bases between them. CDR3 length: 12 amino acids.

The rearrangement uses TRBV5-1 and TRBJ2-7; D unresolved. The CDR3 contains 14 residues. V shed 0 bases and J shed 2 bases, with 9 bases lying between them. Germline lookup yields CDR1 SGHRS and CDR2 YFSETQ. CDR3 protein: CASSLGHSTYEQYF. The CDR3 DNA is TGCGCCAGCAGCTTGGGCCACAGCACCTACGAGCAGTACTTC.

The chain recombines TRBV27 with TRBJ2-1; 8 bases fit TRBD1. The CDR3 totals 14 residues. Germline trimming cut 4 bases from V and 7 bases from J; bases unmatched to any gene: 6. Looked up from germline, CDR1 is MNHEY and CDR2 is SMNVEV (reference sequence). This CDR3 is CASSSTRTGNEQFF. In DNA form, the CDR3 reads TGTGCCAGCAGTTCCACCCGGACAGGGAATGAGCAGTTCTTC.

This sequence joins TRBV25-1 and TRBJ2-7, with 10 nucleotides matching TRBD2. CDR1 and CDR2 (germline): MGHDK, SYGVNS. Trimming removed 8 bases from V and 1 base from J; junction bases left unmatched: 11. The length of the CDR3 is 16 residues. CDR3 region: CASSESGRASSYEQYF. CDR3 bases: TGTGCCAGCTCAGAGAGCGGGAGGGCTAGTTCCTACGAGCAGTACTTC.

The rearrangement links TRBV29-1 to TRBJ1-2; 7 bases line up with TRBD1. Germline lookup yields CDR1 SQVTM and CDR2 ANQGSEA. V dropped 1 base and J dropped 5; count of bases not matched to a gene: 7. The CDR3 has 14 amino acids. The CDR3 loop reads CSVEGRGAWYGYTF. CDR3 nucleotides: TGCAGCGTTGAAGGCAGGGGGGCATGGTATGGCTACACCTTC. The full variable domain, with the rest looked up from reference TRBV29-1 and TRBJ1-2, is SAVISQKPSRDICQRGTSLTIQCQVDSQVTMMFWYRQQPGQSLTLIATANQGSEATYESGFVIDKFPISRPNLTFSTLTVSNMSPEDSSIYLCSVEGRGAWYGYTFGSGTRLTVV.

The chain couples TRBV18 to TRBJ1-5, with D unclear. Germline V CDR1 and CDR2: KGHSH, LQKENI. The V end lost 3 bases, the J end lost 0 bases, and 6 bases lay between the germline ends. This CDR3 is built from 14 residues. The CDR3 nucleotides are TGTGCCAGCTCACCCATAGATAGCAATCAGCCCCAGCATTTT. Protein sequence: CASSPIDSNQPQHF.

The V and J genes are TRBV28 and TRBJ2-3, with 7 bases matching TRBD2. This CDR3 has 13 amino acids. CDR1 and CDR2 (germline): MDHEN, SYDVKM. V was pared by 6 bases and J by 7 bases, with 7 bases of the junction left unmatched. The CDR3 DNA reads TGTGCCAGCAGGGGAGGGTGGCTGCATACGCAGTATTTT. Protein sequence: CASRGGWLHTQYF.

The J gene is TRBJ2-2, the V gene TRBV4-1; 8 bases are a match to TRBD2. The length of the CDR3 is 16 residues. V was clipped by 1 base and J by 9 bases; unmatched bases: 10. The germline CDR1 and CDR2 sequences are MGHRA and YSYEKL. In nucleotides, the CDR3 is TGCGCCAGCAGCCAAGGGGGCGGGGGGTTGAACCGGGAGCTGTTTTTT. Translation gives CASSQGGGGLNRELFF.

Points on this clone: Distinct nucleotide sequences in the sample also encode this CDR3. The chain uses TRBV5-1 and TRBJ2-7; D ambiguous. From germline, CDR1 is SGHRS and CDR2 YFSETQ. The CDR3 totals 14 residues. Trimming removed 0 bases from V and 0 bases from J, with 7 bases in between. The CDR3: CASSLAYLSYEQYF. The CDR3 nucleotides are TGCGCCAGCAGCTTGGCCTACCTCTCCTACGAGCAGTACTTC.

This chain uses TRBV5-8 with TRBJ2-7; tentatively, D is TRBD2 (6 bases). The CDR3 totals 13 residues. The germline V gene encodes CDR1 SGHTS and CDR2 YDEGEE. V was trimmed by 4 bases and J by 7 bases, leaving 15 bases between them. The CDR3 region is CASSTWTAGEQYF. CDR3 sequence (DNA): TGTGCCAGCAGCACCTGGACCGCGGGGGAGCAGTACTTC.

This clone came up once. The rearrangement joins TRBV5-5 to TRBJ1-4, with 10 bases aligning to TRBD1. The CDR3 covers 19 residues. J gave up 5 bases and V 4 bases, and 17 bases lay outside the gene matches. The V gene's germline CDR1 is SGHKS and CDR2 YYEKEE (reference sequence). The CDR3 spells CASSLNYPGQGKGNEKLFF. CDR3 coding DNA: TGTGCCAGCAGCCTCAATTATCCGGGACAGGGGAAAGGGAATGAAAAACTGTTTTTT.

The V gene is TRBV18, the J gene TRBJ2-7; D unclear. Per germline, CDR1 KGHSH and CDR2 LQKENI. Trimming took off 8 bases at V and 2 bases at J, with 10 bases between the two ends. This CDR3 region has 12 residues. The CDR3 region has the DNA TGTGCCAGCCGTGACTCCACCTACGAGCAGTACTTC. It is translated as CASRDSTYEQYF.

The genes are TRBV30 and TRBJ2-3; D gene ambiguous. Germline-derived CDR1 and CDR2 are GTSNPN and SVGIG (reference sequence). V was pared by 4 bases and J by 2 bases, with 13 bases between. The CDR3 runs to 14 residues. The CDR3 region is CAWNPGYYTDTQYF. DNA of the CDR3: TGTGCCTGGAATCCGGGTTATTACACAGATACGCAGTATTTT.

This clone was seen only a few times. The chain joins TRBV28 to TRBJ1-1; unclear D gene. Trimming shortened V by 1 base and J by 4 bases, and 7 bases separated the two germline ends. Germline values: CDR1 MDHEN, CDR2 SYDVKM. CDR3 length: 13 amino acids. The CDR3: CASSLSGLTEAFF. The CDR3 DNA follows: TGTGCCAGCAGTTTATCCGGCCTCACTGAAGCTTTCTTT.

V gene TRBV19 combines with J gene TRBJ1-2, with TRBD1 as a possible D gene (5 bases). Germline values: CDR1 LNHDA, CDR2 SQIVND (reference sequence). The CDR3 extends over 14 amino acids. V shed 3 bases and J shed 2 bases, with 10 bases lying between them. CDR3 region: CASSIWGMNYGYTF. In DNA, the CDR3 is TGTGCCAGTAGTATCTGGGGGATGAACTATGGCTACACCTTC.

CDR3 sequence: CATSRETTERYGYTF. The CDR3 DNA reads TGTGCCACCAGCAGAGAAACTACGGAGAGATATGGCTACACCTTC. The chain combines TRBV15 with TRBJ1-2; D is uncertain. V dropped 0 bases and J dropped 5 bases, with 13 bases sitting between them. The germline V gene has CDR1 LNHNV and CDR2 YYDKDF (reference sequence). The CDR3 is made up of 15 amino acids. Based on the CDR3 plus reference TRBV15 and TRBJ1-2, the full variable domain is DAMVIQNPRYQVTQFGKPVTLSCSQTLNHNVMYWYQQKSSQAPKLLFHYYDKDFNNEADTPDNFQSRRPNTSFCFLDIRSPGLGDTAMYLCATSRETTERYGYTFGSGTRLTVV.